One sample yielded the 6 T cell receptor beta chains listed below, sequenced in a study of control samples from healthy donors and cancer patients. Method: immunoSEQ multiplex PCR; TCRdb's copy keeps in-frame clones and lacks some. This sample has 93,000 or so clones, with about 89% found just once. Material: PBMCs. Source of these receptors: a man aged 55 to 70 with lung cancer.

V gene TRBV23-1 combines with J gene TRBJ1-5; 7 bases line up with TRBD1. TRBV23-1 is placed among ORFs of uncertain function. V lost 7 bases and J lost 7; bases outside the gene matches: 16. This CDR3 spans 16 amino acids. In DNA, the CDR3 is TGCGCCAGCAAGTCCCGTGGACAGGTCGCGCAGCAGCCCCAGCATTTT. Residues: CASKSRGQVAQQPQHF.

This clone was found a few times. The rearrangement uses TRBV29-1 and TRBJ1-2; D is perhaps TRBD1 (5 bases). This CDR3 is 13 amino acids long. From germline, CDR1 is SQVTM and CDR2 ANQGSEA. Trimming pared 2 bases from V and 4 bases from J, leaving 11 bases between. Here the CDR3 reads CSVESGVSYGYTF. In DNA, the CDR3 is TGCAGCGTTGAATCGGGGGTATCCTATGGCTACACCTTC.

The V call is TRBV24-1, the J call TRBJ1-2, with D uncertain. V was shortened by 2 bases and J by 4 bases, with 19 bases between the two germline ends. The CDR3 consists of 17 residues. Germline V lookup: CDR1 KGHDR, CDR2 SFDVKD. For the CDR3, the DNA is TGTGCCACCAGTGATTCTTACCAACCAGGAGATCGCTATGGCTACACCTTC. Translating it yields CATSDSYQPGDRYGYTF.

The genes are TRBV19 and TRBJ1-1, with a possible D match to TRBD1 (5 bases). V was clipped by 7 bases and J by 3 bases, with 9 bases between them. The CDR3 has 12 amino acids. The germline CDR1 and CDR2 sequences are LNHDA and SQIVND (reference sequence). The CDR3 DNA reads as TGTGCCAGTACATGGGGGGACACTGAAGCTTTCTTT. Its protein is CASTWGDTEAFF. The full variable domain, rest sourced from reference TRBV19 and TRBJ1-1, is DGGITQSPKYLFRKEGQNVTLSCEQNLNHDAMYWYRQDPGQGLRLIYYSQIVNDFQKGDIAEGYSVSREKKESFPLTVTSAQKNPTAFYLCASTWGDTEAFFGQGTRLTVV.

The rearrangement uses TRBV6-5 and TRBJ2-5; D is possibly TRBD2 (6 bases). The ends were cut back, 10 bases at V and 7 bases at J, with 19 bases in the middle. Germline V gene lookup returns CDR1 MNHEY and CDR2 SVGAGI. This CDR3 spans 13 amino acids. The chain's CDR3 is CANSNLWRGTQYF. CDR3 nucleotide sequence: TGTGCCAACTCTAATCTCTGGCGGGGGACCCAGTACTTC.

The rearrangement links TRBV18 to TRBJ2-2; TRBD1 matches 8 bases. The CDR3 totals 16 residues. Germline V gene lookup returns CDR1 KGHSH and CDR2 LQKENI. V was clipped by 0 bases and J by 7 bases; unmatched bases: 7. CDR3 coding DNA: TGTGCCAGCTCACCACCCGAGCAGGGGGCTATCGGGGAGCTGTTTTTT. It specifies CASSPPEQGAIGELFF.